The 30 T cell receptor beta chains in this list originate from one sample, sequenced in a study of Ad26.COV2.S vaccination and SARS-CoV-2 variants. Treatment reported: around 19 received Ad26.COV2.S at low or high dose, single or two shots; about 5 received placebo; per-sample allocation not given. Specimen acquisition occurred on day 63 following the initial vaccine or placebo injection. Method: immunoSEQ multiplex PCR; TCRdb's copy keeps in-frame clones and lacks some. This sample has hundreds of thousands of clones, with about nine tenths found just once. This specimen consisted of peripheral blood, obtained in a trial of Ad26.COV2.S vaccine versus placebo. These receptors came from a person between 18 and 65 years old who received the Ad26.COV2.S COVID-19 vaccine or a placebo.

In nucleotides, the CDR3 is TGTGCCAGCAGTCTCTGGAACACTGAAGCTTTCTTT. This sequence encodes CASSLWNTEAFF. The chain joins TRBV28 to TRBJ1-1; no reliable D call. Trimming shortened V by 5 bases and J by 1 base, and 5 bases separated the two germline ends. CDR3 size: 12 residues. The germline V gene encodes CDR1 MDHEN and CDR2 SYDVKM.

The CDR3 DNA follows: TGTGCCAGTAGTCTAGGGGACTATGGCTACACCTTC. It yields the protein CASSLGDYGYTF. The chain recombines TRBV19 with TRBJ1-2; tentative D call: TRBD1 (5 bases). Germline loops: CDR1 LNHDA, CDR2 SQIVND (reference sequence). This CDR3 has 12 residues. Trimming stripped 5 bases from V and 3 bases from J, with 7 bases between.

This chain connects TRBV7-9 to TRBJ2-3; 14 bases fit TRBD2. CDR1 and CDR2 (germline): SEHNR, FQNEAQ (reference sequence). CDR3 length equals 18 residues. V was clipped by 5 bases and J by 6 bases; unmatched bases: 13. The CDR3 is CASSRTSGGLEPWDTQYF. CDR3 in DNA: TGTGCCAGCAGCCGGACTAGCGGGGGGCTAGAACCCTGGGATACGCAGTATTTT. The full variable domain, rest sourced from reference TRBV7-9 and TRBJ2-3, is DTGVSQNPRHKITKRGQNVTFRCDPISEHNRLYWYRQTLGQGPEFLTYFQNEAQLEKSRLLSDRFSAERPKGSFSTLEIQRTEQGDSAMYLCASSRTSGGLEPWDTQYFGPGTRLTVL.

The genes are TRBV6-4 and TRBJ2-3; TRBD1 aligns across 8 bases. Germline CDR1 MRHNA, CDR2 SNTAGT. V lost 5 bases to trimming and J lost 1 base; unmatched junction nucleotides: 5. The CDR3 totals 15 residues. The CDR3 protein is CASSPRGQGTDTQYF. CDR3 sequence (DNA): TGTGCCAGCAGTCCTCGGGGACAGGGCACAGATACGCAGTATTTT.

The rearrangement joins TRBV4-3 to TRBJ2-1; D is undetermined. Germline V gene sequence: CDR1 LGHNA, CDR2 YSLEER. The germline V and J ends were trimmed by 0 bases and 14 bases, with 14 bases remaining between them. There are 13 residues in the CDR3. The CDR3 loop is CASSQEWSGKEFF. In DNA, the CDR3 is TGCGCCAGCAGCCAAGAATGGAGTGGTAAGGAGTTCTTC.

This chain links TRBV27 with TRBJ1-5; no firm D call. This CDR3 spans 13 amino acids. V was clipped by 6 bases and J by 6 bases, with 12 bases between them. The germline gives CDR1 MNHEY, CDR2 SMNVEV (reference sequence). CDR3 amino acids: CASSTNWGQPQHF. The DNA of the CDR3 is TGTGCCAGCAGCACAAATTGGGGTCAGCCCCAGCATTTT.

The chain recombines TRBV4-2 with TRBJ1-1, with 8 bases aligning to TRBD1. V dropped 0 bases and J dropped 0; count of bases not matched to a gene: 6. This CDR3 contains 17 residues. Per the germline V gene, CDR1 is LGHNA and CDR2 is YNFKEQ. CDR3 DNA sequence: TGTGCCAGCAGCCAAGATGTGAGACAGGGGTTGAACACTGAAGCTTTCTTT. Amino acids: CASSQDVRQGLNTEAFF.

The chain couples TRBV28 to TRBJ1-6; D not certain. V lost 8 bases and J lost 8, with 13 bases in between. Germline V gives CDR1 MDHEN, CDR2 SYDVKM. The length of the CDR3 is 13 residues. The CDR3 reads CASANNGYSPLHF. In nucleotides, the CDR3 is TGTGCCAGCGCGAACAACGGGTATTCACCCCTCCACTTT.

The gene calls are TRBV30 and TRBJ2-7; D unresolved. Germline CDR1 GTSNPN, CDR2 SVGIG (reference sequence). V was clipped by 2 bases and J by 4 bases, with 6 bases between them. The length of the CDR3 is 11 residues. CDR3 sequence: CAWSLRYEQYF. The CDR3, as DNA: TGTGCCTGGAGTCTCCGTTACGAGCAGTACTTC.

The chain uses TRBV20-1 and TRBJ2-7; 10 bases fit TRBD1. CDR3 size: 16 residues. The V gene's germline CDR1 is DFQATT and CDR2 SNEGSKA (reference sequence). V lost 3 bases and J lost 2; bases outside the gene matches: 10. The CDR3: CSASRLRTGGTYEQYF. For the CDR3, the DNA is TGCAGTGCTAGTAGGCTCCGGACAGGGGGGACCTACGAGCAGTACTTC.

CDR3 in DNA: TGTGCCAGTAGTATGACTAGCTTAAGGTTCAATGAGCAGTTCTTC. This sequence encodes CASSMTSLRFNEQFF. The genes are TRBV19 and TRBJ2-1; 7 bases match TRBD2. The CDR3 is 15 residues long. Germline V gene sequence: CDR1 LNHDA, CDR2 SQIVND (reference sequence). J gave up 6 bases and V 3 bases, and 8 bases lay outside the gene matches.

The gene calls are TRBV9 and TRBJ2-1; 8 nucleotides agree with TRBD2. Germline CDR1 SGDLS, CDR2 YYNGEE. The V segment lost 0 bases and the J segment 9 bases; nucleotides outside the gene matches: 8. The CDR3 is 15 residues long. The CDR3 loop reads CASSVARGGLGEQFF. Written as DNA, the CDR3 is TGTGCCAGCAGCGTAGCACGGGGGGGCTTGGGTGAGCAGTTCTTC.

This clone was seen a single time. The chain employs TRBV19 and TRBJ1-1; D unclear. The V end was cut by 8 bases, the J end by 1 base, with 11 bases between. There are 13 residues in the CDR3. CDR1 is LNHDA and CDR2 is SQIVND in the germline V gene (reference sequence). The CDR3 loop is CASRVPGNTEAFF. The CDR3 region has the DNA TGTGCCAGTCGAGTGCCGGGGAACACTGAAGCTTTCTTT.

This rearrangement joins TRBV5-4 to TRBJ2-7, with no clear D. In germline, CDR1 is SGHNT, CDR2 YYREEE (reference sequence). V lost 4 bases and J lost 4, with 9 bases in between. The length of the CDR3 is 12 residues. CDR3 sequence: CASSVWAYEQYF. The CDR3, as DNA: TGTGCCAGCAGCGTGTGGGCTTACGAGCAGTACTTC. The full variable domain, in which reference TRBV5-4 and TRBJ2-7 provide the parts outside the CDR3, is ETGVTQSPTHLIKTRGQQVTLRCSSQSGHNTVSWYQQALGQGPQFIFQYYREEENGRGNFPPRFSGLQFPNYSSELNVNALELDDSALYLCASSVWAYEQYFGPGTRLTVT.

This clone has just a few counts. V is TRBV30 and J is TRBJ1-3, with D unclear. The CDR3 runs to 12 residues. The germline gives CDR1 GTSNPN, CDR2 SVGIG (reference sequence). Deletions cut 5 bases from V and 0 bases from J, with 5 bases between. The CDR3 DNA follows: TGTGCCTGGTCAGCCTCTGGAAACACCATATATTTT. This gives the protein CAWSASGNTIYF. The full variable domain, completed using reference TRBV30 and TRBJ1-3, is SQTIHQWPATLVQPVGSPLSLECTVEGTSNPNLYWYRQAAGRGLQLLFYSVGIGQISSEVPQNLSASRPQDRQFILSSKKLLLSDSGFYLCAWSASGNTIYFGEGSWLTVV.

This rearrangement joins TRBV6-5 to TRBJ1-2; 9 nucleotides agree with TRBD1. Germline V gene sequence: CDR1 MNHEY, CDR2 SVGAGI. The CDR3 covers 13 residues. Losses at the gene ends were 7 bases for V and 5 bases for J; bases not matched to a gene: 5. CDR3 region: CASNTGTGYGYTF. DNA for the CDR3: TGTGCCAGCAATACCGGGACAGGGTATGGCTACACCTTC.

CDR3 nucleotides: TGTGCCAGCAGTGCGACAGGGAATTTCTACGAGCAGTACTTC. Protein sequence: CASSATGNFYEQYF. The chain has TRBV27 and TRBJ2-7; 7 nucleotides agree with TRBD1. The CDR3 contains 14 residues. The junction had 7 bases not matched to a gene; V was cut back by 5 bases and J by 3 bases. Germline assignment: CDR1 MNHEY and CDR2 SMNVEV (reference sequence).

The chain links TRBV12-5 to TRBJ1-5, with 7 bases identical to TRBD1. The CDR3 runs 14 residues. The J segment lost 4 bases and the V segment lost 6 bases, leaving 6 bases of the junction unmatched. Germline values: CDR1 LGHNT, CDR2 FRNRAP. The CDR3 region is CASGTGQSNQPQHF. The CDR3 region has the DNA TGTGCTAGTGGGACGGGACAGTCAAATCAGCCCCAGCATTTT.

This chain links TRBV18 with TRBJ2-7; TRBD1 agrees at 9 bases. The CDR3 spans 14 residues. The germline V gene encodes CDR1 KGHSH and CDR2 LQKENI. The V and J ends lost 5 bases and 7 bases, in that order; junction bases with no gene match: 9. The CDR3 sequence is CASSARDRVGEQYF. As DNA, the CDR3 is TGTGCCAGCTCAGCCCGGGACAGGGTCGGGGAGCAGTACTTC. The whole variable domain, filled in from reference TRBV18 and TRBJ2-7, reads NAGVMQNPRHLVRRRGQEARLRCSPMKGHSHVYWYRQLPEEGLKFMVYLQKENIIDESGMPKERFSAEFPKEGPSILRIQQVVRGDSAAYFCASSARDRVGEQYFGPGTRLTVT.

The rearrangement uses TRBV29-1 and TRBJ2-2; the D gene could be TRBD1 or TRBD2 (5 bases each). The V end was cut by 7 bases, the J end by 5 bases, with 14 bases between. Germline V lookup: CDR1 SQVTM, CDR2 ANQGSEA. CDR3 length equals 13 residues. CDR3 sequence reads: CSAGGRGTGELFF. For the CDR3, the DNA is TGCAGCGCTGGGGGAAGGGGAACCGGGGAGCTGTTTTTT.

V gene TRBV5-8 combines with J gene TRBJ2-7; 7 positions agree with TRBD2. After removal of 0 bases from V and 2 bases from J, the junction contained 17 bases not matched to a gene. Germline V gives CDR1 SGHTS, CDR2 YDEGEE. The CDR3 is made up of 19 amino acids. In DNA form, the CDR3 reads TGTGCCAGCAGCTTGGCCGGGGGGAACAGTTGGGCGGGTCCCTACGAGCAGTACTTC. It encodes CASSLAGGNSWAGPYEQYF.

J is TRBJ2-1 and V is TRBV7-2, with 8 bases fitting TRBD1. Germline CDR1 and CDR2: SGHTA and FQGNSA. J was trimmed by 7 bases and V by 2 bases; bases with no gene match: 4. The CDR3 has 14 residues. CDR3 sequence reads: CASSLQDRANEQFF. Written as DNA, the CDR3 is TGTGCCAGCAGCTTACAGGACAGGGCGAATGAGCAGTTCTTC. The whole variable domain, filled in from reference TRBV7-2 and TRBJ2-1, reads GAGVSQSPSNKVTEKGKDVELRCDPISGHTALYWYRQSLGQGLEFLIYFQGNSAPDKSGLPSDRFSAERTGGSVSTLTIQRTQQEDSAVYLCASSLQDRANEQFFGPGTRLTVL.

The CDR3 nucleotides read TGTGCCAGCAGTTTATCTCGGGGGACAGCGGGACTTACCTACGAGCAGTACTTC. Translated: CASSLSRGTAGLTYEQYF. This chain links TRBV27 with TRBJ2-7; D may correspond to TRBD1 or TRBD2 (7 bases each). V was clipped by 0 bases and J by 2 bases, with 20 bases between them. Germline V gene data show CDR1 as MNHEY and CDR2 as SMNVEV (reference sequence). The CDR3 is 18 amino acids.

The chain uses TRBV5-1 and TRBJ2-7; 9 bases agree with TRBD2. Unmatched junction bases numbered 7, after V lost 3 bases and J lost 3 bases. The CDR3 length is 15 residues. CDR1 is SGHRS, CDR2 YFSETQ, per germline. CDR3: CASSSEGLAGYEQYF. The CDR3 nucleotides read TGCGCCAGCAGCTCAGAGGGACTAGCAGGCTACGAGCAGTACTTC.

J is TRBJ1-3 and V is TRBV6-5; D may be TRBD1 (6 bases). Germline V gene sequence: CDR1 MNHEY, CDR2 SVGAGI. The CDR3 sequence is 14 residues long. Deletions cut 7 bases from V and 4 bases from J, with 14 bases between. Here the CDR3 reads CASTPGGGGNTIYF. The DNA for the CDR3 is TGTGCCAGCACCCCGGGGGGCGGCGGAAACACCATATATTTT.

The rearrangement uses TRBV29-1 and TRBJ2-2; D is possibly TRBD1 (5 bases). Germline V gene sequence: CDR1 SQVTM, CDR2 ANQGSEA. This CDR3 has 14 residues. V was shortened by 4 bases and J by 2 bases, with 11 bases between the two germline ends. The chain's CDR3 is CSVGGRFNTGELFF. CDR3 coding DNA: TGCAGCGTTGGGGGCAGATTTAACACCGGGGAGCTGTTTTTT.

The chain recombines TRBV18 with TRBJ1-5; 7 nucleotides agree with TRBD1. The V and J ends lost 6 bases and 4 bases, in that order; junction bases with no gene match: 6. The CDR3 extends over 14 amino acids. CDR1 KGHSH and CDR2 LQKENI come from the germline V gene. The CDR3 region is CASSSGTANQPQHF. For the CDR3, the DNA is TGTGCCAGCTCGTCTGGGACAGCAAATCAGCCCCAGCATTTT.

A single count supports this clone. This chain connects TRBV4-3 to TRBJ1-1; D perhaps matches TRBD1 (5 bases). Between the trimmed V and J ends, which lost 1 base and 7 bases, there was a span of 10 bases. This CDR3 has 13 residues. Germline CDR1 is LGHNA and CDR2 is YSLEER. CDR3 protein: CASSQVEGLEAFF. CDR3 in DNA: TGCGCCAGCAGCCAAGTGGAGGGACTTGAAGCTTTCTTT.

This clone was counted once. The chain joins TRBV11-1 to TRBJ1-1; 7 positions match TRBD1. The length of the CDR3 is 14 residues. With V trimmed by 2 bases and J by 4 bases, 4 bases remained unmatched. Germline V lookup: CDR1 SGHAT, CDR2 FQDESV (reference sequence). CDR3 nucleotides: TGTGCCAGCAGCTTACAGGGGGACGGCACTGAAGCTTTCTTT. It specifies CASSLQGDGTEAFF.

CDR3 protein: CASSRDRPGDTQYF. CDR3 in DNA: TGTGCCAGCAGCCGGGACAGACCTGGTGATACGCAGTATTTT. The chain links TRBV9 to TRBJ2-3; 7 bases map to TRBD1. This CDR3 has 14 residues. With V trimmed by 4 bases and J by 6 bases, 8 bases remained unmatched. The germline V gene has CDR1 SGDLS and CDR2 YYNGEE.